A selection of T cell receptor beta chains follows, all from one sample in a study of cytomegalovirus exposure and HLA in healthy donors. This table comes from immunoSEQ multiplex PCR, and its TCRdb copy is limited to in-frame clones, with some not included. This sample contains 140,000 to 150,000 clones. The sample consisted of PBMCs. The receptors shown here come from a male donor in good health and CMV-seronegative. CDR3s include the opening cysteine and the closing phenylalanine or tryptophan. The D gene is left open where the match is weak.

CDR3 protein	CDR3 DNA	D gene	V gene	J gene
CASSYSIGVQETQYF	TGTGCCAGCAGTTACTCGATCGGGGTGCAAGAGACCCAGTACTTC	-	TRBV6-5	TRBJ2-5
CSASEVWAQHF	TGCAGTGCTAGCGAGGTTTGGGCCCAGCATTTT	-	TRBV20-1	TRBJ1-5
CASSPGQGEILSPLHF	TGCGCCAGCAGCCCGGGACAGGGCGAAATACTTTCACCCCTCCACTTT	TRBD1	TRBV5-1	TRBJ1-6
CASRVGEYEQYF	TGTGCCAGCAGGGTCGGGGAATACGAGCAGTACTTC	-	TRBV2	TRBJ2-7
CASSYSYGPQHF	TGTGCCAGCAGTTACTCCTACGGGCCCCAGCATTTT	-	TRBV6-5	TRBJ1-5
CASSTHRTGPDTQYF	TGTGCCAGCAGTACCCACAGAACAGGGCCCGATACGCAGTATTTT	-	TRBV27	TRBJ2-3
CASRPPGQGVNQPQHF	TGTGCCAGTAGACCTCCGGGACAGGGGGTCAATCAGCCCCAGCATTTT	TRBD1	TRBV19	TRBJ1-5
CASSPRGSYSNQPQHF	TGTGCCAGCAGCCCCAGAGGCAGTTATAGCAATCAGCCCCAGCATTTT	-	TRBV7-8	TRBJ1-5
CASSLLRQGSGANVLTF	TGTGCCAGCAGTCTACTAAGACAGGGCTCTGGGGCCAACGTCCTGACTTTC	TRBD1	TRBV27	TRBJ2-6
CASSYPERNTEAFF	TGTGCCAGCAGCTATCCCGAGAGGAACACTGAAGCTTTCTTT	-	TRBV7-9	TRBJ1-1
CAFNPGAPEQYF	TGTGCCTTCAACCCGGGAGCCCCCGAGCAGTACTTC	-	TRBV30	TRBJ2-7
CASGRGRGEETQYF	TGTGCCAGCGGGAGGGGGCGGGGGGAAGAGACCCAGTACTTC	-	TRBV27	TRBJ2-5
CASSPQTGTRTGELFF	TGTGCCAGCTCACCACAGACAGGCACGAGGACCGGGGAGCTGTTTTTT	-	TRBV18	TRBJ2-2
CASSYSWQGAYEQYF	TGTGCCAGCAGTTACTCGTGGCAGGGGGCCTACGAGCAGTACTTC	TRBD1	TRBV6-5	TRBJ2-7
CASSEAGQSISYEQYF	TGTGCCAGCAGTGAAGCGGGACAGAGTATCTCCTACGAGCAGTACTTC	TRBD1	TRBV6-1	TRBJ2-7
CASSPVTGGYEQYF	TGTGCCAGCTCACCAGTAACAGGGGGCTACGAGCAGTACTTC	TRBD1	TRBV18	TRBJ2-7
CASIRTGTGLYGYTF	TGTGCCAGCATTAGAACCGGGACAGGGTTATATGGCTACACCTTC	TRBD1	TRBV6-1	TRBJ1-2
CASPIPHSDQPQHF	TGTGCAAGTCCGATCCCCCACTCTGATCAGCCCCAGCATTTT	-	TRBV12-2	TRBJ1-5
CASSRQGYEQYF	TGTGCCAGCTCACGGCAGGGATACGAGCAGTACTTC	-	TRBV18	TRBJ2-7
CAAGGPLDSNQPQHF	TGTGCTGCGGGGGGTCCTCTTGATAGCAATCAGCCCCAGCATTTT	-	TRBV6-1	TRBJ1-5
CASGGRGAYGANVLTF	TGTGCCAGCGGGGGCAGGGGAGCGTATGGGGCCAACGTCCTGACTTTC	-	TRBV28	TRBJ2-6
CASSFGGGTPYNEQFF	TGTGCCAGCAGCTTTGGGGGGGGGACTCCCTACAATGAGCAGTTCTTC	TRBD2	TRBV7-8	TRBJ2-1
CASRREGSYNEQFF	TGCGCCAGCCGGCGGGAGGGCTCCTACAATGAGCAGTTCTTC	TRBD2	TRBV5-1	TRBJ2-1
CASSQGAGQPQHF	TGCGCCAGCAGCCAAGGAGCGGGTCAGCCCCAGCATTTT	-	TRBV4-3	TRBJ1-5
CASSAGGAAGQPQHF	TGTGCCAGCAGTGCTGGGGGGGCAGCGGGTCAGCCCCAGCATTTT	-	TRBV2	TRBJ1-5
CASSGGIGNQPQHF	TGTGCCAGTAGTGGGGGGATCGGCAATCAGCCCCAGCATTTT	-	TRBV19	TRBJ1-5
CSVWGPNTEAFF	TGCAGCGTCTGGGGGCCCAACACTGAAGCTTTCTTT	-	TRBV29-1	TRBJ1-1
CASSVGSVIPNEQFF	TGTGCCAGCAGCGTAGGAAGCGTAATACCCAATGAGCAGTTCTTC	-	TRBV9	TRBJ2-1